This T cell receptor (beta chain) was captured in a study of blood T cell repertoires in COVID-19. On the study more broadly: Sites across the United States, Italy and Spain contributed samples from acute and convalescent COVID-19.

Details on this clone: The same CDR3 can be traced to other DNA sequences in this sample.

The germline V gene encodes CDR1 SGHRS and CDR2 YFSETQ. CDR3 length: 13 residues. V was trimmed by 0 bases and J by 7 bases, leaving 8 bases between them. As processed by the authors: Amplified reference gene primers provided the basis for estimating nucleated cell counts. The repertoire was sequenced with immunoSEQ multiplex PCR; TCRdb's copy has only in-frame clones and lacks some. V, J and clone size reflect that table, while D and trimming were determined from the DNA. The sample lists nearly 110,000 clones; approximately 89% were seen once. J is TRBJ2-1 and V is TRBV5-1; possible D gene TRBD2, 5 bases. The sequencing input was peripheral blood. The receptor comes from a man in his fifties with active or convalescent COVID-19. For the CDR3, the DNA is TGCGCCAGCAGCTTGGTTCGGGGAAATGAGCAGTTCTTC. Translation gives CASSLVRGNEQFF.